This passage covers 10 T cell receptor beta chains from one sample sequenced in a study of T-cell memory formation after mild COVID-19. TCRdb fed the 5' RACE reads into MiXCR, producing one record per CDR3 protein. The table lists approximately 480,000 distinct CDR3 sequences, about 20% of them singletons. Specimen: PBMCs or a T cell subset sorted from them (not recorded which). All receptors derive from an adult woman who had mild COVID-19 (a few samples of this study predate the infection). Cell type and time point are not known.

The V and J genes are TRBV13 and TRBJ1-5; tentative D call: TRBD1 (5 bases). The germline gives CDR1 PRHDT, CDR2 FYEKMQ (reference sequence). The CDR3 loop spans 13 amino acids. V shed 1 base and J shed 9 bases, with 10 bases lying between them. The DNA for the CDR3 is TGTGCCAGCAGCTTAGTGGGGGAACGGCCCCAGCATTTT. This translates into CASSLVGERPQHF.

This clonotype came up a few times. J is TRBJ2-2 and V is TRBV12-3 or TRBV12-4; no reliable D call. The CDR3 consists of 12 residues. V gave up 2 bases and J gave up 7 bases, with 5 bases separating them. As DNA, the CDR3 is TGTGCCAGCAGTTTAACGAACGGGGAGCTGTTTTTT. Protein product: CASSLTNGELFF.

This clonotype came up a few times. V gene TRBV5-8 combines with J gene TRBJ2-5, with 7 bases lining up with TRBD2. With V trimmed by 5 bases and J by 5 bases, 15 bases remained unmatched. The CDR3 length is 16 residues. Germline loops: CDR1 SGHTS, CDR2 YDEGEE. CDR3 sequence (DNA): TGTGCCAGCAGTCCCGGGTCGGTCAACGGGGGGGAGACCCAGTACTTC. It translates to CASSPGSVNGGETQYF.

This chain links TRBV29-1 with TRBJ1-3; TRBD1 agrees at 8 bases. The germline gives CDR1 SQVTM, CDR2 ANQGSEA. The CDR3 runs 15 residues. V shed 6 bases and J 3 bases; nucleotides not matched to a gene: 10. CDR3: CSVGDRQVGGNTIYF. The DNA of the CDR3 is TGCAGCGTCGGGGACAGGCAGGTTGGTGGAAACACCATATATTTT.

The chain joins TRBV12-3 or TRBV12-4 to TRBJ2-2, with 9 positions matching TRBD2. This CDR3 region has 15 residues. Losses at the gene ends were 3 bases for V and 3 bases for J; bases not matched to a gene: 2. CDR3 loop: CASSFRLADTGELFF. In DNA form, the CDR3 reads TGTGCCAGCAGTTTCCGACTAGCGGACACCGGGGAGCTGTTTTTT.

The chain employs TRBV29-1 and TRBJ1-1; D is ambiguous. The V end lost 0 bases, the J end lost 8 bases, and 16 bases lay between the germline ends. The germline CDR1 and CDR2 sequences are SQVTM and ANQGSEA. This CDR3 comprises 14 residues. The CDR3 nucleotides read TGCAGCGTTGAAGATACCTTGGACCGGTACGAAGCTTTCTTT. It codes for CSVEDTLDRYEAFF.

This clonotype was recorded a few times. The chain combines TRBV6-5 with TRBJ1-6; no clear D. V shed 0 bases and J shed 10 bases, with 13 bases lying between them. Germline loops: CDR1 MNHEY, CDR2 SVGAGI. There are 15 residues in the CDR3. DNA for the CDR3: TGTGCCAGCAGTTACTCTATGGGAGGTGGATCACCCCTCCACTTT. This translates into CASSYSMGGGSPLHF.

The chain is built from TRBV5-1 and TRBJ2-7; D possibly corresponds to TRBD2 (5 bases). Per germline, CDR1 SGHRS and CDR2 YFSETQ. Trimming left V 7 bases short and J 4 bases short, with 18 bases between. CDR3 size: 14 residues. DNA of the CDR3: TGCGCCAGCGTGGAACTTCCGGACTTTTACGAGCAGTACTTC. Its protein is CASVELPDFYEQYF.

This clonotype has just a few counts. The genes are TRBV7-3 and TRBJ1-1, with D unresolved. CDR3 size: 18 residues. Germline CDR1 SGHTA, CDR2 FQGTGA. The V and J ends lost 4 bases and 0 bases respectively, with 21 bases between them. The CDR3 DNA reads TGTGCCAGCAGCTCCGGTAGTCGAGGCAGCCCCATGAACACTGAAGCTTTCTTT. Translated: CASSSGSRGSPMNTEAFF.

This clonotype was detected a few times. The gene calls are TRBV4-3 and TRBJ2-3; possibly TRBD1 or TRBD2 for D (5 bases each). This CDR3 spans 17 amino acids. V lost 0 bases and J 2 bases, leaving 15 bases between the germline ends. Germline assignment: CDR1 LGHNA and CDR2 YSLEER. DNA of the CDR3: TGCGCCAGCAGCCAAGATTACCGGGTGGGGACCACAGATACGCAGTATTTT. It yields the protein CASSQDYRVGTTDTQYF.